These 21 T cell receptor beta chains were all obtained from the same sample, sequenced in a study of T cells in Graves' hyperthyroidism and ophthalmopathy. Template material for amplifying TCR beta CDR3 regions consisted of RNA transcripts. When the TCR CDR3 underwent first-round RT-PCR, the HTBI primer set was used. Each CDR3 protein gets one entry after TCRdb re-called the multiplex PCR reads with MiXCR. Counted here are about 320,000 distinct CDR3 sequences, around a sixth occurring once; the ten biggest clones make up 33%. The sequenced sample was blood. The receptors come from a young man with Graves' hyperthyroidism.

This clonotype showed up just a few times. The CDR3 DNA reads TGTGCCAGCAGCACCTACAGGGATGGCTACACCTTC. It encodes CASSTYRDGYTF. The chain employs TRBV13 and TRBJ1-2, with D possibly matching TRBD1 (6 bases). CDR3 length: 12 amino acids. Germline V gene sequence: CDR1 PRHDT, CDR2 FYEKMQ (reference sequence). Trimming took off 5 bases at V and 6 bases at J, with 10 bases between the two ends.

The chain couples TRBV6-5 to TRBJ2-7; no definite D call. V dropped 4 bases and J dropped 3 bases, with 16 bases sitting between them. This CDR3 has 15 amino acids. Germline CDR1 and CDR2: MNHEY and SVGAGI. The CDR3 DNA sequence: TGTGCCAGCAGTTCATTCAGGAAACGTGGCTACGAGCAGTACTTC. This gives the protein CASSSFRKRGYEQYF.

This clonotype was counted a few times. The CDR3 sequence: CSGRGVEAFF. CDR3 DNA: TGCAGCGGAAGGGGCGTTGAAGCTTTCTTT. This sequence joins TRBV29-1 and TRBJ1-1; perhaps TRBD1 as D (5 bases). Germline V gene sequence: CDR1 SQVTM, CDR2 ANQGSEA. CDR3 size: 10 residues. The V end was cut by 7 bases, the J end by 7 bases, with 10 bases between.

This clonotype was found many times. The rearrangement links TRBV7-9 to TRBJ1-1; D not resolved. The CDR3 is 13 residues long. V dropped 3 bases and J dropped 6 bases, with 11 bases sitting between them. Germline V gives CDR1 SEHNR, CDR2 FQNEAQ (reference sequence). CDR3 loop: CASSFRYVPEAFF. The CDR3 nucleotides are TGTGCCAGCAGCTTTCGGTACGTCCCTGAAGCTTTCTTT.

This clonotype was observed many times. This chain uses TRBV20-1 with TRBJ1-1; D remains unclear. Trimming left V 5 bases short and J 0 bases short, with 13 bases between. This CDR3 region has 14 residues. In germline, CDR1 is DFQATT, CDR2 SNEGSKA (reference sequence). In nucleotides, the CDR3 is TGCAGTGCTCTACGGTCCTTCATGAACACTGAAGCTTTCTTT. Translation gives CSALRSFMNTEAFF.

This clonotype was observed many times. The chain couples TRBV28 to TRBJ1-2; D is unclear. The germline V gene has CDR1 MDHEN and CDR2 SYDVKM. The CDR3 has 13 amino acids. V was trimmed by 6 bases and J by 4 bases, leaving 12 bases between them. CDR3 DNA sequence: TGTGCCAGCAGACCGGACGGACCCTATGGCTACACCTTC. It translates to CASRPDGPYGYTF.

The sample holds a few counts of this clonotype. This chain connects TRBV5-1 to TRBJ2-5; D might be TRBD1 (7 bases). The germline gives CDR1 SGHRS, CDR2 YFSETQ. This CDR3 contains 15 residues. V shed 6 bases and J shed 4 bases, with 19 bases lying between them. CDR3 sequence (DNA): TGCGCCAGCACCCGAGGGGGCGGGATTGGAGAGACCCAGTACTTC. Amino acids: CASTRGGGIGETQYF.

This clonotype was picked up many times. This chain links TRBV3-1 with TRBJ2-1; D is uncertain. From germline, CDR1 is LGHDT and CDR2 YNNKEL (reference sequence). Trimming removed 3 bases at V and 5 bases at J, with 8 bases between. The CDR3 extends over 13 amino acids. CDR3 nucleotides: TGTGCCAGCAGCCAGGGATTGGACAATGAGCAGTTCTTC. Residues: CASSQGLDNEQFF.

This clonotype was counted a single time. The CDR3 protein is CASSLGQGETDTQYF. CDR3 bases: TGCGCCAGCAGCTTGGGACAGGGGGAGACAGATACGCAGTATTTT. V is TRBV5-1 and J is TRBJ2-3; 9 bases are shared with TRBD1. This CDR3 has 15 residues. CDR1 and CDR2 (germline): SGHRS, YFSETQ. Losses at the gene ends were 0 bases for V and 3 bases for J; bases not matched to a gene: 2.

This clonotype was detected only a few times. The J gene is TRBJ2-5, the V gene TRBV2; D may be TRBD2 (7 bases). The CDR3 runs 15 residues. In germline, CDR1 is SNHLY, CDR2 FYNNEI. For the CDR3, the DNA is TGTGTCACCCCGGCGGGGGCACGTACACAAGAGACCCAGTACTTC. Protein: CVTPAGARTQETQYF.

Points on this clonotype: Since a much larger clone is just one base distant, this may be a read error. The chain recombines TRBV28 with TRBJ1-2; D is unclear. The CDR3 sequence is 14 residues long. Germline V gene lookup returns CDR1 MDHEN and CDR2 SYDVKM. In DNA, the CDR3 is TGTGTCAGCAGTTTATTGGTCAAGAACTATGGCTACACCTTC. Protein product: CVSSLLVKNYGYTF.

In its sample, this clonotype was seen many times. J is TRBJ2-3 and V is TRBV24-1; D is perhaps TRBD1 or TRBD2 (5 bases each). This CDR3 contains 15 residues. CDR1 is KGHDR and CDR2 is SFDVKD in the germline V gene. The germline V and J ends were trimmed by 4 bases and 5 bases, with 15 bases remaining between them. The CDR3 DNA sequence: TGTGCCACCAGTGACCCTAGGGGCGCGGGAGATACGCAGTATTTT. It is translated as CATSDPRGAGDTQYF.

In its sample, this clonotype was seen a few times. The CDR3 spells CASSQFSGANVLTF. The CDR3 nucleotides read TGCGCCAGCAGCCAATTCTCTGGGGCCAACGTCCTGACTTTC. The chain recombines TRBV4-1 with TRBJ2-6; D remains unclear. CDR3 length equals 14 residues. Germline V gives CDR1 MGHRA, CDR2 YSYEKL. The V gene lost 2 bases and the J gene lost 0 bases, with 2 bases spanning the gap.

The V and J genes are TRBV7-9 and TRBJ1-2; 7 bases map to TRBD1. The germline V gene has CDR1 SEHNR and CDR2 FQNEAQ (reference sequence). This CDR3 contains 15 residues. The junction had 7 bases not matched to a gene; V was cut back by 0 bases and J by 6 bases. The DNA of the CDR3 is TGTGCCAGCAGCTTAGCCCGGGGGCAGGGGGATGGCTACACCTTC. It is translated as CASSLARGQGDGYTF.

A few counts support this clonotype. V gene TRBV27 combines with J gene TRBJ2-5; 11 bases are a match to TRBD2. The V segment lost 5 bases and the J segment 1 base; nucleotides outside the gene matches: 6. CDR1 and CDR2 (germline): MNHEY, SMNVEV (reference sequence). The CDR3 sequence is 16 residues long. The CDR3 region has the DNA TGTGCCAGCAGTACGACCGGGACTAGCGGCCAAGAGACCCAGTACTTC. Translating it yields CASSTTGTSGQETQYF.

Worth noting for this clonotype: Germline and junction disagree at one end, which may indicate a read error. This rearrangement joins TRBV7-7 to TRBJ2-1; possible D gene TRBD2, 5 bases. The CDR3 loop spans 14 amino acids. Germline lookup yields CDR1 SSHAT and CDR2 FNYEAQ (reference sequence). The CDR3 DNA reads TGTGCTAGCAGCTTAGATGGGCCGGGGAATGAGCAGTTCTTC. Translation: CASSLDGPGNEQFF.

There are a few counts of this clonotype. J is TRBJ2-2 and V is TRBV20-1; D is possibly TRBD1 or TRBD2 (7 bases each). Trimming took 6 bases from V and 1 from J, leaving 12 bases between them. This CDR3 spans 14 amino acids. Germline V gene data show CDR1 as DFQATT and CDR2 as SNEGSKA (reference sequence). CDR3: CSAAGQLNTGELFF. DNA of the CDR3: TGCAGTGCAGCGGGACAGCTGAACACCGGGGAGCTGTTTTTT.

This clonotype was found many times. The CDR3 is CASSQEIAGGPSTDTQYF. Written as DNA, the CDR3 is TGTGCCAGCAGCCAAGAAATAGCGGGAGGGCCTAGCACAGATACGCAGTATTTT. V and J are TRBV3-1 and TRBJ2-3; 11 bases align to TRBD2. The J segment lost 0 bases and the V segment lost 0 bases, leaving 5 bases of the junction unmatched. Germline-derived CDR1 and CDR2 are LGHDT and YNNKEL (reference sequence). The CDR3 runs to 18 residues.

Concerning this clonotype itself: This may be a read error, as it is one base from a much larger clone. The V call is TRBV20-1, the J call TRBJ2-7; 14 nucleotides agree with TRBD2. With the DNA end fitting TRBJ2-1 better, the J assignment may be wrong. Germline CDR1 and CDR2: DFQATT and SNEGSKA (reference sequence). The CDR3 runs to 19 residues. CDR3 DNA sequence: TGCAGTGCTACAGGGACCCCGGGACTAGCGGGAGTTAAGGCCTACGAGCAGTTCTTC. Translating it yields CSATGTPGLAGVKAYEQFF.

The CDR3 region is CASSYLQGPQHF. CDR3 DNA: TGTGCCAGCAGTTACCTACAGGGACCCCAGCATTTT. The gene calls are TRBV6-6 and TRBJ1-5, with a weak D call TRBD1 (6 bases). V dropped 2 bases and J dropped 10 bases, with 9 bases sitting between them. The germline CDR1 and CDR2 sequences are MNHNY and SVGAGI (reference sequence). This CDR3 region has 12 residues.

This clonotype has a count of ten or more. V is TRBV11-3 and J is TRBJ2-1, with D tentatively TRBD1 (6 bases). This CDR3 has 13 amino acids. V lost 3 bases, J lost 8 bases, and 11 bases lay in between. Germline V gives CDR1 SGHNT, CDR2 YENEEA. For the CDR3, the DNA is TGTGCCAGCAGCTTCCAGGGGAACGATGAGCAGTTCTTC. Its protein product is CASSFQGNDEQFF.